This note documents a single T cell receptor beta chain sequence. Its specificity is not known. Data came from immunoSEQ multiplex PCR; TCRdb stores just in-frame clones and leaves some out. Of approximately 2.5 million clones in the sample, approximately 93% are singletons; the top ten hold around 0.37%. The sample is drawn from a study of shared clonotypes between healthy human individuals. Study as a whole: Per donor, three plates held CD4 naive cells, three held CD4 memory, two held CD8 naive and one held CD8 memory. Study results and limitations: Though the depth was large, rarefaction showed that sorted-subset sequencing was incomplete.

Donors, without exception, were Caucasian adults residing in Nashville, Tennessee. The CDR3 has 15 residues. Germline values: CDR1 SGHAT, CDR2 FQNNGV. Trimming took 5 bases from V and 4 from J, leaving 12 bases between them. This clonotype was sampled from a man aged 18 to 29 in good health. Some clones in this sample may be carry-over from other donors' samples. The gene calls are TRBV11-2 and TRBJ2-6, with D tentatively TRBD1 or TRBD2 (5 bases each). Input material: naive CD4+ T cells from PBMCs. Stated subset: CD45RA+ positively selected. CDR3 residues: CASSLRDVGANVLTF. The CDR3 region has the DNA TGTGCCAGCAGCCTCCGGGACGTGGGGGCCAACGTCCTGACTTTC.